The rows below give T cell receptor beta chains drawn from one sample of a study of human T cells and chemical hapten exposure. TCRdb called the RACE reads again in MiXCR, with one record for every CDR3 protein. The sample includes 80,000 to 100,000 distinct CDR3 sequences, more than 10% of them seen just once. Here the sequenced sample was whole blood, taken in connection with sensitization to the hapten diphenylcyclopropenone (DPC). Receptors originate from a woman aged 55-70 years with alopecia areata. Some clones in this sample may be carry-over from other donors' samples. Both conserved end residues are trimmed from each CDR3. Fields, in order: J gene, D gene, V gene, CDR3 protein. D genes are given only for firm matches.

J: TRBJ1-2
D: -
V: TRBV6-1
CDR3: ASSQSQGSGYGYT

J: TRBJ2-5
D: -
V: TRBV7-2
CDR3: ASSRQLQETQY

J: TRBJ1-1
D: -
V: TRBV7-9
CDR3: ASSLWGAAEAF

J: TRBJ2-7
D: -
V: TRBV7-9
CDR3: ASSLGGHALSYEQY

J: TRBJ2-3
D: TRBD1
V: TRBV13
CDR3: ASSKNRGISTDTQY

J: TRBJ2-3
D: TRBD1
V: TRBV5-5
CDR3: ASRKTGITTDTQY

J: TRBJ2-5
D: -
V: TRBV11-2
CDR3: ASSFGDSRAQY

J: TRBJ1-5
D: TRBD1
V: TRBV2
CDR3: ASNDRAQQPQH

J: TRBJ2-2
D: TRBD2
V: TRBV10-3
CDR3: AISETSGVGTGELF

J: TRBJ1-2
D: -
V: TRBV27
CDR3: ASRPDSNYGYT

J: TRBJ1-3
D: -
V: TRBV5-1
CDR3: ASSSTASGNTIY

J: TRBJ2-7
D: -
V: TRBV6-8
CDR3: ASYRGHYEQY

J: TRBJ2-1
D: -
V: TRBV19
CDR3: ASSITRGRPF

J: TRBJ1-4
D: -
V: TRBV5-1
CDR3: ASSRRQQYNEKLF

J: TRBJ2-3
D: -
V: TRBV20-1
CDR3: SAPVDSGDPTDTQY

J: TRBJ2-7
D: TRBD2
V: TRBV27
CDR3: ASSFHSGGLNEQY

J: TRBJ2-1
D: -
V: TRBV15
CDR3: ATSRNNVQTEQF

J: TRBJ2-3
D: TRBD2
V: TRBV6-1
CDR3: ASSEHIAGGPPDTQY

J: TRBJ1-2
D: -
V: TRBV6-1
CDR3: ASSEGPGLNYGYT

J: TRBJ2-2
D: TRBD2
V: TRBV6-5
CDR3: ASSYSVTSGANTGELF

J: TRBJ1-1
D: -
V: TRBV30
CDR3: AWSALSGITEAF

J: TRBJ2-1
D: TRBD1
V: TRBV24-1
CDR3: ATSRGQGYNEQF

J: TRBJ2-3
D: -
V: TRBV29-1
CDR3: SVLQVSGDTQY

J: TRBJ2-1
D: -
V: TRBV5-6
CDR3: ASCLQGYGEQF

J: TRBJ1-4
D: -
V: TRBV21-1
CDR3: ASNSVPGKENEKLF

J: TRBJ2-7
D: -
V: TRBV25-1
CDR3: ASSALSRDEQY

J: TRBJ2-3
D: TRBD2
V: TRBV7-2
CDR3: ASSTRLAADTQY

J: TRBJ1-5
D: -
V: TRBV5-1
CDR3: AAVGGATQPQH

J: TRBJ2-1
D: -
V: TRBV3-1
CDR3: ASSQGYNEQF

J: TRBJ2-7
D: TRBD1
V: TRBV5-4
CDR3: ASSYAGTGIYEQY

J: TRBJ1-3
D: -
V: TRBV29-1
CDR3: SVGSDGNTIY

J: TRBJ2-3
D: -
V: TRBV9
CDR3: ASSVVGSTDTQY

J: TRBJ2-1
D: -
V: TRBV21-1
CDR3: ASSWAGTPAFNEQF

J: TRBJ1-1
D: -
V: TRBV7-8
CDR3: ASSLEHTREPVTEAF

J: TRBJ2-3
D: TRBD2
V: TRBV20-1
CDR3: SARLAEITDTQY

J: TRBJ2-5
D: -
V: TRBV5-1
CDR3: ASSLGQNVPYQETQY

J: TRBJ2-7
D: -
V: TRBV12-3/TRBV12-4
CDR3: ASRLYPTEQY

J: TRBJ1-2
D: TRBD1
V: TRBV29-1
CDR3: SVGRGLDGYT

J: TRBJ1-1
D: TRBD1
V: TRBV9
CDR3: ASSRQGSTEAF

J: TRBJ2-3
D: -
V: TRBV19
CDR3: ASTPGNTDTQY

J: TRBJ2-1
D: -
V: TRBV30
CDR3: AWSVMAAREQF

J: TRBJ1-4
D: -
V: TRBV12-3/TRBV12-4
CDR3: ASSLSGGGEKLF

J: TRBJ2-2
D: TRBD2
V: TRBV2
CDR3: ASKSLAGNTGELF

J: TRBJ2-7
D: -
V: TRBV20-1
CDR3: SARDDPTDEQY

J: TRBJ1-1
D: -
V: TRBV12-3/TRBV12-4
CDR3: ASSSVGEREAF

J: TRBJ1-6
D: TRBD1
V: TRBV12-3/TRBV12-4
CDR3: ASSLTRGRSPLH

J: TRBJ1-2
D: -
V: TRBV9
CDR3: ASSTGTRLTGYGYT